This T cell receptor beta chain was profiled in a study of beta chain features in type 1 diabetes. Findings and limits, study-wide: Moderate yet significant TCRB CDR3 shortening was seen in Type 1 diabetes patients in all four CD4+ subsets.

This clone came up a few times. The antigen is not known. CDR1 is SQVTM, CDR2 ANQGSEA, per germline. Trimming stripped 7 bases from V and 4 bases from J, with 16 bases between. This CDR3 spans 13 amino acids. All of the isolated RNA was reverse transcribed, so expressed TCRB transcripts were sequenced. The table came from immunoSEQ multiplex PCR; TCRdb's copy has only in-frame clones and leaves some out. The sample shows some 640,000 clones, over 13% of them seen only once. The sequence was obtained from a man between 18 and 29 years old with type 1 diabetes. The rearrangement uses TRBV29-1 and TRBJ1-2; unclear D gene. Sequencing was performed on naive CD4+ T cells from blood. In DNA form, the CDR3 reads TGCAGCGCAACTTCAGGACGAGGCTATGGCTACACCTTC. Its translation: CSATSGRGYGYTF.